These 10 T cell receptor beta chains originate from one sample sequenced in a study of T cells expressing NK-cell markers. With the 5' RACE reads reprocessed, TCRdb shows one record per CDR3 protein and no DNA. Here the sample table reports hundreds of thousands of distinct CDR3 sequences. Sequenced material: blood T cells: a sorted CD56 or NKG2C T cell subset, CD4+ or CD8+ T cells, or bulk PBMC T cells (not recorded which). The receptors originated from a woman between 18 and 69 years old in good health.

The rearrangement joins TRBV25-1 to TRBJ2-3; TCRdb selects TRBD2, and the lack of DNA leaves this call unchecked. The CDR3 runs 15 residues. Germline CDR1 is MGHDK and CDR2 is SYGVNS. The CDR3 loop is CASSGSGIRWDTQYF.

This sequence joins TRBV29-1 and TRBJ2-3; the TCRdb D gene call, TRBD2, has no DNA to confirm it. CDR1 and CDR2 (germline): SQVTM, ANQGSEA. The CDR3 totals 15 residues. This CDR3 reads CSLGTSGGSTDTQYF.

The gene calls are TRBV5-1 and TRBJ1-4; the TRBD1 assignment by TCRdb is unverifiable without DNA. In germline, CDR1 is SGHRS, CDR2 YFSETQ. This CDR3 is built from 14 residues. The CDR3 loop is CASREGATNEKLFF.

V usage is TRBV5-1 and J usage is TRBJ2-5; the D call from TCRdb, TRBD1, cannot be confirmed without DNA. CDR1 is SGHRS, CDR2 YFSETQ, per germline. The CDR3 is 14 residues long. The CDR3 spells CASSFGGRRETQYF.

The V call is TRBV12-3 or TRBV12-4, the J call TRBJ2-1; TCRdb selects TRBD2, and the lack of DNA leaves this call unchecked. This CDR3 is built from 17 residues. The CDR3 sequence is CASRGLAGGPSYNEQFF.

This chain uses TRBV15 with TRBJ2-7; no DNA is available, so the TRBD1 call from TCRdb remains unchecked. The CDR3 consists of 15 residues. Germline V gene lookup returns CDR1 LNHNV and CDR2 YYDKDF (reference sequence). The CDR3 reads CATSRDAGQRYEQYF.

The gene calls are TRBV27 and TRBJ2-2; lacking DNA, the TRBD1 call made by TCRdb goes unchecked. Looked up from germline, CDR1 is MNHEY and CDR2 is SMNVEV (reference sequence). The CDR3 runs to 15 residues. The CDR3: CASSPAGHPTGELFF.

The gene calls are TRBV28 and TRBJ1-3; the D gene TCRdb calls, TRBD1, cannot be checked with no DNA. Germline V gene sequence: CDR1 MDHEN, CDR2 SYDVKM. The length of the CDR3 is 15 residues. CDR3 sequence reads: CASTTLGPGGNTIYF. Full variable domain (outside the CDR3, taken from reference TRBV28 and TRBJ1-3): DVKVTQSSRYLVKRTGEKVFLECVQDMDHENMFWYRQDPGLGLRLIYFSYDVKMKEKGDIPEGYSVSREKKERFSLILESASTNQTSMYLCASTTLGPGGNTIYFGEGSWLTVV.

The chain carries TRBV29-1 and TRBJ2-3; TCRdb's D call, TRBD1, is unchecked because there is no DNA. The CDR3 covers 12 residues. The germline CDR1 and CDR2 sequences are SQVTM and ANQGSEA. CDR3 in amino acids: CSADRGTDTQYF.

This chain joins TRBV11-2 and TRBJ2-1. Germline-derived CDR1 and CDR2 are SGHAT and FQNNGV. The CDR3 totals 16 residues. The CDR3 region is CASIRLGVSSYNEQFF.